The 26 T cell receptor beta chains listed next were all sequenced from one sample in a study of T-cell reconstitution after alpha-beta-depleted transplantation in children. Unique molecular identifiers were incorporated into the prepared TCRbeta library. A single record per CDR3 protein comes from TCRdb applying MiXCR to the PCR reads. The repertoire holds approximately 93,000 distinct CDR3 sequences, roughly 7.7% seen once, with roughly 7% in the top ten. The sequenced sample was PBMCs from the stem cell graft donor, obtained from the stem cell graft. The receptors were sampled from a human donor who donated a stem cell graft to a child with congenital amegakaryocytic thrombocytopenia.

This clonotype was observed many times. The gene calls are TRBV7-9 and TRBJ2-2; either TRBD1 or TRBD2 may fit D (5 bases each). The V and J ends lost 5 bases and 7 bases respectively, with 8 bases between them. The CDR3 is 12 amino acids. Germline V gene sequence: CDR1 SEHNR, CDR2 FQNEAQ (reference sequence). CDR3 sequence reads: CASSGTHGELFF. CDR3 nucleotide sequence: TGTGCCAGCAGCGGGACCCACGGGGAGCTGTTTTTT.

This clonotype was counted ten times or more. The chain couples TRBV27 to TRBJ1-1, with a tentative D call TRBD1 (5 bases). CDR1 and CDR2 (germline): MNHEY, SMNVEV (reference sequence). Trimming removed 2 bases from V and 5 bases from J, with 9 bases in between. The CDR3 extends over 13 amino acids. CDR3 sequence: CASSLQGRTEAFF. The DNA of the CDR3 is TGTGCCAGCAGTTTACAGGGCCGTACTGAAGCTTTCTTT.

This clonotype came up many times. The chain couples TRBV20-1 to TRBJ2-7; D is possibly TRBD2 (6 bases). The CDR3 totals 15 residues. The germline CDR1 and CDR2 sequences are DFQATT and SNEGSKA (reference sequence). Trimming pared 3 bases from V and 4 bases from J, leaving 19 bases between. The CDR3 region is CSARGTGAGGYEQYF. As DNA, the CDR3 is TGCAGTGCTAGGGGGACTGGCGCCGGGGGTTACGAGCAGTACTTC.

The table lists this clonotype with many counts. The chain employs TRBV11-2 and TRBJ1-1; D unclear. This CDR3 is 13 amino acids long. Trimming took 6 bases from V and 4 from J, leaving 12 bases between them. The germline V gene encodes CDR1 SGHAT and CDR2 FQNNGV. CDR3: CASSTGGSTEAFF. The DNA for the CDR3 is TGTGCCAGCAGTACCGGCGGGAGCACTGAAGCTTTCTTT.

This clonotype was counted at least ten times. The CDR3 reads CASRSGTGPYNEQFF. CDR3 in DNA: TGTGCCAGCAGATCCGGGACAGGGCCCTACAATGAGCAGTTCTTC. The rearrangement links TRBV11-2 to TRBJ2-1; 9 nucleotides line up with TRBD1. The CDR3 consists of 15 residues. Trimming removed 6 bases from V and 2 bases from J; junction bases left unmatched: 5. CDR1 and CDR2 (germline): SGHAT, FQNNGV.

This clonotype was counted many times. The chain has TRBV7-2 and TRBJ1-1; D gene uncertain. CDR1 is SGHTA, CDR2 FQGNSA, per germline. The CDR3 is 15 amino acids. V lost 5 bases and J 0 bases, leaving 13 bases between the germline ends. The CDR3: CASSPDDLMNTEAFF. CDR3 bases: TGTGCCAGCAGCCCCGACGACCTCATGAACACTGAAGCTTTCTTT.

Here the CDR3 reads CASSALDGLLGHEQYF. CDR3 DNA: TGTGCCAGCAGCGCCCTCGACGGGCTGCTGGGTCACGAGCAGTACTTC. V usage is TRBV9 and J usage is TRBJ2-7; no reliable D call. Trimming took off 3 bases at V and 5 bases at J, with 21 bases between the two ends. The length of the CDR3 is 16 residues. CDR1 SGDLS and CDR2 YYNGEE come from the germline V gene. Full variable domain (missing parts from reference TRBV9 and TRBJ2-7): DSGVTQTPKHLITATGQRVTLRCSPRSGDLSVYWYQQSLDQGLQFLIQYYNGEERAKGNILERFSAQQFPDLHSELNLSSLELGDSALYFCASSALDGLLGHEQYFGPGTRLTVT.

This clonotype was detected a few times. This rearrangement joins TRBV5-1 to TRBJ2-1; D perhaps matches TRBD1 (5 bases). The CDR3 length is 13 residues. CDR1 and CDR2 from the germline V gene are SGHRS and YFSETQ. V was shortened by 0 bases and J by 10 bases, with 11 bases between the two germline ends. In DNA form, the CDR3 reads TGCGCCAGCAGCTTGGATCCCCCAGGGGAGCAGTTCTTC. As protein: CASSLDPPGEQFF. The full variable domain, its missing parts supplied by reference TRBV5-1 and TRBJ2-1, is KAGVTQTPRYLIKTRGQQVTLSCSPISGHRSVSWYQQTPGQGLQFLFEYFSETQRNKGNFPGRFSGRQFSNSRSEMNVSTLELGDSALYLCASSLDPPGEQFFGPGTRLTVL.

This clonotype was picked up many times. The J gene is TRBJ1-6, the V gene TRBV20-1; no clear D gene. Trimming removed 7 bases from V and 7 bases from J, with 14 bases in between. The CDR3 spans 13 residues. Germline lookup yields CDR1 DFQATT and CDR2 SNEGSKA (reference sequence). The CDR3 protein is CSVTGRENSPLHF. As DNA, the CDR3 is TGCAGTGTTACGGGTCGAGAGAATTCACCCCTCCACTTT.

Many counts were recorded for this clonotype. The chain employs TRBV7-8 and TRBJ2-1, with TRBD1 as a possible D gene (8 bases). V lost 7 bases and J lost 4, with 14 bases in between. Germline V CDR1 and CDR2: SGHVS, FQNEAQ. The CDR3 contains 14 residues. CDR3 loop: CASNYRGGYNEQFF. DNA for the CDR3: TGTGCCAGCAACTACAGGGGGGGTTACAATGAGCAGTTCTTC.

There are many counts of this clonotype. CDR3 in amino acids: CASRPTGPKGHYEQYF. CDR3 nucleotide sequence: TGTGCCAGCAGACCTACCGGGCCCAAAGGACACTACGAGCAGTACTTC. The rearrangement links TRBV7-9 to TRBJ2-7, with D perhaps matching TRBD1 (5 bases). The CDR3 extends over 16 amino acids. Trimming left V 6 bases short and J 3 bases short, with 21 bases between. Germline V lookup: CDR1 SEHNR, CDR2 FQNEAQ (reference sequence).

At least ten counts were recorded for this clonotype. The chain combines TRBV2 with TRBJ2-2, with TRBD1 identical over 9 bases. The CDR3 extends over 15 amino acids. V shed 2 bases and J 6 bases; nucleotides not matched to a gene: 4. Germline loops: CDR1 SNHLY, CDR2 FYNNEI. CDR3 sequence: CASSEWGQGSGELFF. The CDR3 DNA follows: TGTGCCAGCAGTGAATGGGGACAGGGTTCCGGGGAGCTGTTTTTT. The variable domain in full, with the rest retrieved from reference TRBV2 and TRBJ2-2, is EPEVTQTPSHQVTQMGQEVILRCVPISNHLYFYWYRQILGQKVEFLVSFYNNEISEKSEIFDDQFSVERPDGSNFTLKIRSTKLEDSAMYFCASSEWGQGSGELFFGEGSRLTVL.

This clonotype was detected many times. In nucleotides, the CDR3 is TGTGCCAGCAGTGAACCAGCCGGGACAGATTTAGAGACCCAGTACTTC. This codes for CASSEPAGTDLETQYF. The rearrangement joins TRBV25-1 to TRBJ2-5, with 7 nucleotides matching TRBD1. The CDR3 consists of 16 residues. The ends lost 2 bases at V and 4 bases at J; junction bases unmatched: 10. Germline V lookup: CDR1 MGHDK, CDR2 SYGVNS.

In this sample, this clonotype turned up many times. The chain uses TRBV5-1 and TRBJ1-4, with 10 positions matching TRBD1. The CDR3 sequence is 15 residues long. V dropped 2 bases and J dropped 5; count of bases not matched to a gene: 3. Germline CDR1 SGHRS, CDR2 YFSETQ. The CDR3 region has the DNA TGCGCCAGCAGCTTACGGACAGGGGGAAATGAAAAACTGTTTTTT. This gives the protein CASSLRTGGNEKLFF.

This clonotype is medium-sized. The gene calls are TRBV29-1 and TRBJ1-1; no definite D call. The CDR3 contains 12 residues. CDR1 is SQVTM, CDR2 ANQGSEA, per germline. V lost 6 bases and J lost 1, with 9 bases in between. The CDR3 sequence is CSVATENTEAFF. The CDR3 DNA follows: TGCAGCGTGGCAACAGAGAACACTGAAGCTTTCTTT.

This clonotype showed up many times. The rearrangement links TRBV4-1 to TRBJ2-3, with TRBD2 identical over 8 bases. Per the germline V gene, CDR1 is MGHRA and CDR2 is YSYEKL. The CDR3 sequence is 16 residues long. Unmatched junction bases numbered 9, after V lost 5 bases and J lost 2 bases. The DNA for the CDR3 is TGCGCCAGCAGCGCAGACCGGGGGGGCGACACAGATACGCAGTATTTT. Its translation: CASSADRGGDTDTQYF.

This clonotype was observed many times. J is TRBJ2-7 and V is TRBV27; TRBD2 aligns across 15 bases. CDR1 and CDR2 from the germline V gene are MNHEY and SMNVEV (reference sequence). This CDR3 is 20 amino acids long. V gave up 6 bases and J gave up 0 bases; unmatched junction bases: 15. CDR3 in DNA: TGTGCCAGCAGCAACGCCGCCCCAGGACTAGCGGGAGGGTCCTCCTACGAGCAGTACTTC. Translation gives CASSNAAPGLAGGSSYEQYF.

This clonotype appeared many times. The CDR3 region is CASSLLWDNTEAFF. Here the CDR3 DNA reads TGTGCCAGCAGTCTCCTGTGGGATAACACTGAAGCTTTCTTT. The V gene is TRBV12-3 or TRBV12-4, the J gene TRBJ1-1; D ambiguous. Between the trimmed V and J ends, which lost 5 bases and 2 bases, there was a span of 12 bases. CDR3 length equals 14 residues.

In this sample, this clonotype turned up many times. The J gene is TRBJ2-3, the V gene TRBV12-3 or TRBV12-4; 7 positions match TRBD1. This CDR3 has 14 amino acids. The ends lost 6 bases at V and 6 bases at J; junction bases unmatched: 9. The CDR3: CASRGQWPSDTQYF. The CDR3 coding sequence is TGTGCCAGCAGGGGACAGTGGCCCTCCGATACGCAGTATTTT.

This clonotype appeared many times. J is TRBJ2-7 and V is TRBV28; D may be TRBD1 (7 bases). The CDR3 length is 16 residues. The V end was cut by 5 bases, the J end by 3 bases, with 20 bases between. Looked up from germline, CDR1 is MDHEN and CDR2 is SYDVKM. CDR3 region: CASSRFRGDFGYEQYF. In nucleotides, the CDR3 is TGTGCCAGCAGTCGATTCAGGGGGGATTTCGGCTACGAGCAGTACTTC.

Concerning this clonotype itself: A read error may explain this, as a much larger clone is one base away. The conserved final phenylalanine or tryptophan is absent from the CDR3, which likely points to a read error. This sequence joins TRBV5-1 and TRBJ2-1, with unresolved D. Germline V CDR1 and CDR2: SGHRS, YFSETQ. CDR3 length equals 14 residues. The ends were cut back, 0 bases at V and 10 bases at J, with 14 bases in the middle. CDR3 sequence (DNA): TGCGCCAGCAGCTTGGATGCGCAGATTATAGAGCAGTTCTTG. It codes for CASSLDAQIIEQFL.

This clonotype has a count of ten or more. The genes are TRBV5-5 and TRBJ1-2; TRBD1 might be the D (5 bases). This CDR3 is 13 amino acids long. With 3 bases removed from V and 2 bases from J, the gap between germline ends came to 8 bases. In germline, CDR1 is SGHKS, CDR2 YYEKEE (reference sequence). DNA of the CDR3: TGTGCCAGCAGCTCTAGACAGAACTATGGCTACACCTTC. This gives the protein CASSSRQNYGYTF.

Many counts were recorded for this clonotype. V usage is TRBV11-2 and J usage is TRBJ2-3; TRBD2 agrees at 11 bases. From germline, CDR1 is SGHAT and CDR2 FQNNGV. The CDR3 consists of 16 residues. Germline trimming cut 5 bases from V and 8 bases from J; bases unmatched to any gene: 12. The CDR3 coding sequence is TGTGCCAGCAGCACCACGAGGGGGACTAGCGGACGTACGCAGTATTTT. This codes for CASSTTRGTSGRTQYF.

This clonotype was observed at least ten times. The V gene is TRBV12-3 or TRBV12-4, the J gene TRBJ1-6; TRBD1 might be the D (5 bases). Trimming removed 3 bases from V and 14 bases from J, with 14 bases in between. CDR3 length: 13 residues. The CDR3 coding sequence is TGTGCCAGCAGTTTGATCGGGCTCAGGGCCCTCCACTTT. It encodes CASSLIGLRALHF.

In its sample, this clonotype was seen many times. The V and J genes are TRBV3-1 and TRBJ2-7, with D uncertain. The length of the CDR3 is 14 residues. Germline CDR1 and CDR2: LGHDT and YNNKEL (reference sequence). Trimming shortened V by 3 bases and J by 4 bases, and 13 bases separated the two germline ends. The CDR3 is CASSHLPSRYEQYF. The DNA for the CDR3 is TGTGCCAGCAGCCATCTTCCTTCCCGGTACGAGCAGTACTTC.

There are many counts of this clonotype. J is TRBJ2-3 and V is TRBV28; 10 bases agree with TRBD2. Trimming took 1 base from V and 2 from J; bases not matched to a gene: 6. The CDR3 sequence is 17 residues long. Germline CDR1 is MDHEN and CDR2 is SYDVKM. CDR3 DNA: TGTGCCAGCAGTTTATCTCCACTAGCGGGGTTCACAGATACGCAGTATTTT. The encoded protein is CASSLSPLAGFTDTQYF.